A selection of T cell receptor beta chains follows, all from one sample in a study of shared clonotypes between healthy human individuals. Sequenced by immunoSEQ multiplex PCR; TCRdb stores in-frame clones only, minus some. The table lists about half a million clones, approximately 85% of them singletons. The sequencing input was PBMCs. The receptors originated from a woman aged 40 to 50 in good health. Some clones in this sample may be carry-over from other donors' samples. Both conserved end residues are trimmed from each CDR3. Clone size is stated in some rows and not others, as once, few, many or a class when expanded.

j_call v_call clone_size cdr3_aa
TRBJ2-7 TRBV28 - ASLRDVPPYEQY
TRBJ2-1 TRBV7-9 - ASSLGPLPRQF
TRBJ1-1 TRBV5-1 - ASSKDRGGNTEAF
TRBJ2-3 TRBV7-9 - ASSPPRLAEVTDTQY
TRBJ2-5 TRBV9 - ASSVVGGVGETQY
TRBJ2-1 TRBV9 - ASSGTVHNEQF
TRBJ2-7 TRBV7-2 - ASSLGPGSVPYEQY
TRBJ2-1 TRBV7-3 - ASSLRAGAVVEQF
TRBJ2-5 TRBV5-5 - ASSLGGSETQY
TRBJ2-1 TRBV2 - ASSEVLSTSGRVYNEQF
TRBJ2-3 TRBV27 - ASRPSPGGTDTQY
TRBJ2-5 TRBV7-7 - ASSSTGGPETQY
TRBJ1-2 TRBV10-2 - ASSLSNYGYT
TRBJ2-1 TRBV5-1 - ASKNGSYNEQF
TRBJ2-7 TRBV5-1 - ASSFLTASYEQY
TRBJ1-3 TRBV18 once ASSPTQANSGNTIY
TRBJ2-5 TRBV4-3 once ASSQRVGGETQY
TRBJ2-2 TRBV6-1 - ASMVVGTGELF
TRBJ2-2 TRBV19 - ASNERAPGTGELF
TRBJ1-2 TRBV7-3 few ASSLTGGYGYT
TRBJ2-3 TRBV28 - ASSLPGTSGSFFSDTQY
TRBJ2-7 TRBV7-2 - ASSLAPGQGNEQY
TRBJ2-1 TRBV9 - ASSVAMLGEQF
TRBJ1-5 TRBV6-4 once ASSQTPGDNQPQH
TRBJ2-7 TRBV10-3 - AISAVAKPYEQY
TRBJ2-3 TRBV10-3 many AISLQRESDTQY
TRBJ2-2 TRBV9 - ASSVGSGRNTGELF
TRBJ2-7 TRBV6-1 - ASSFSRGSSYEQY
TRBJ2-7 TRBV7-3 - ASSYQGGETYEQY
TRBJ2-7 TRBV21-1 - ASSKRQGIHEQY
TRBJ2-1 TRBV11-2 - ASSLFGSGVDEQF
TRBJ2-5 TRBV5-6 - ASSFRDRGPETQY
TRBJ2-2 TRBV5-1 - ASRDSLNTGELF
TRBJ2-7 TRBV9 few ASSGTSYEQY
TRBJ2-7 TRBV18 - ASSPNMNEQY
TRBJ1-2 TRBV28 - ASRPTGRVRYGYT
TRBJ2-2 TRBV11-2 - ASSGLLNTGELF
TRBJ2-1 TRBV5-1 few ASSLNGDLGGEQF
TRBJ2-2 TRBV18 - ASSPWDSPSGELF
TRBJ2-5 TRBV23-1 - ASSQPGGTGGETQY
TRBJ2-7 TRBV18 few ASSPRASTYEQY
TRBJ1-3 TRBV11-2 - ASSRRGGNTIY
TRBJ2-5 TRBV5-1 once ASSLLAVRGQETQY
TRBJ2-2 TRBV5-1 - ASSLLQGSGELF
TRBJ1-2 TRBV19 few ASSRKDRGSPYGYT